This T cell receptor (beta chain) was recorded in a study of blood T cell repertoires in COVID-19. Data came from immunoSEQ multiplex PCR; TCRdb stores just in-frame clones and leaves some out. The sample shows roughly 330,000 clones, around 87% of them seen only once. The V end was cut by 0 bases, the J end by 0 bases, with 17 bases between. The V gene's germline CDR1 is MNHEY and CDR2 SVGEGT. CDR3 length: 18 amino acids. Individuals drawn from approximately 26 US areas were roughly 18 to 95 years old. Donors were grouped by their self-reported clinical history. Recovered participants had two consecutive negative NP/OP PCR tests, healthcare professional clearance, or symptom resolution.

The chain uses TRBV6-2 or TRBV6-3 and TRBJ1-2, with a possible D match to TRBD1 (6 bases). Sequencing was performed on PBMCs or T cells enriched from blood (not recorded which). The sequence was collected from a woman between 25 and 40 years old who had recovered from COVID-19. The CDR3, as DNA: TGTGCCAGCAGTTACTCGACAGGCGGAGGAACGTCTAACTATGGCTACACCTTC. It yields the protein CASSYSTGGGTSNYGYTF.